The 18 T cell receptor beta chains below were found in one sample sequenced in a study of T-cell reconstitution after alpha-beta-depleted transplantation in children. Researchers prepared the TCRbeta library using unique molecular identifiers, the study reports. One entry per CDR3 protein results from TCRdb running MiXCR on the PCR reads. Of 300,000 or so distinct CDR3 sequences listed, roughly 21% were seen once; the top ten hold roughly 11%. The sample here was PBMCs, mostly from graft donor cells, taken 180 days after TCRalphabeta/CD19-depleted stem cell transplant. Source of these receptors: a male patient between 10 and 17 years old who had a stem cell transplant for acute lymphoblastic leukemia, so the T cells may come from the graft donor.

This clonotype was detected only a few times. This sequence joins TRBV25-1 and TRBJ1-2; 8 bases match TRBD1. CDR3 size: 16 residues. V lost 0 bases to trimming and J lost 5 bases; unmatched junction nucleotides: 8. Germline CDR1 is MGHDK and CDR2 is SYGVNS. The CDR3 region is CASSEYYGQGAYGYTF. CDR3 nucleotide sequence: TGTGCCAGCAGTGAATATTATGGGCAGGGGGCTTATGGCTACACCTTC.

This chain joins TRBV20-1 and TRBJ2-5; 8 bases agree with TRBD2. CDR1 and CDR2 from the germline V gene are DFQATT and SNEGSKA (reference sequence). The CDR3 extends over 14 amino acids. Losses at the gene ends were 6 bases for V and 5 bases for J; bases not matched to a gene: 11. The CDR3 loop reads CSAPNGRAGETQYF. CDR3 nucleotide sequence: TGCAGTGCCCCGAACGGGAGGGCCGGGGAGACCCAGTACTTC.

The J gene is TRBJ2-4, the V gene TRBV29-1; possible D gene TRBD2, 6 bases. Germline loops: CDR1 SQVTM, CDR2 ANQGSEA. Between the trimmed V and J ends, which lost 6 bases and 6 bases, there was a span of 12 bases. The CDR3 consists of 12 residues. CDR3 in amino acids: CSVGEVGNIQYF. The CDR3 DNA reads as TGCAGCGTAGGGGAGGTCGGAAACATTCAGTACTTC.

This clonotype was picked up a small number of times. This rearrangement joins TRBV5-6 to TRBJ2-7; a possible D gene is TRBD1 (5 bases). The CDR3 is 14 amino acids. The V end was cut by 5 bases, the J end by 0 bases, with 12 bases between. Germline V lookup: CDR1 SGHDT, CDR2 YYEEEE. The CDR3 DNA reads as TGTGCCAGCAGGGGGTGGGGCCACTCCTACGAGCAGTACTTC. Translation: CASRGWGHSYEQYF. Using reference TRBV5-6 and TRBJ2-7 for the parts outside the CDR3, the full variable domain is DAGVTQSPTHLIKTRGQQVTLRCSPKSGHDTVSWYQQALGQGPQFIFQYYEEEERQRGNFPDRFSGHQFPNYSSELNVNALLLGDSALYLCASRGWGHSYEQYFGPGTRLTVT.

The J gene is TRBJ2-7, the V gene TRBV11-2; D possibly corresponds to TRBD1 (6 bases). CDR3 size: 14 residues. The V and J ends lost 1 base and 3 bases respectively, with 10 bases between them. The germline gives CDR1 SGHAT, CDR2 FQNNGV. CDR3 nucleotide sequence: TGTGCCAGCAGCTTAGTGGACAGCTACTACGAGCAGTACTTC. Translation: CASSLVDSYYEQYF.

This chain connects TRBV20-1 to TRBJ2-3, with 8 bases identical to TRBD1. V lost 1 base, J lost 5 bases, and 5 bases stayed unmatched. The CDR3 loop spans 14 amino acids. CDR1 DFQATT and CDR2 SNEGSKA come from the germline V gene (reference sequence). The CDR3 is CSARVQGDIDTQYF. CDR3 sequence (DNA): TGCAGTGCTAGAGTACAGGGGGATATAGATACGCAGTATTTT.

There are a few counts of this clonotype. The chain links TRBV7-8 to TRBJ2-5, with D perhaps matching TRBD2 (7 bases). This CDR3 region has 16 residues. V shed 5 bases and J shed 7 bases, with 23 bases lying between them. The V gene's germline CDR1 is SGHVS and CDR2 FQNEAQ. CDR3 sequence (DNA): TGTGCCAGCAGCCGGGGGCGGGAGAACCGCCCTGCGACCCAGTACTTC. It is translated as CASSRGRENRPATQYF.

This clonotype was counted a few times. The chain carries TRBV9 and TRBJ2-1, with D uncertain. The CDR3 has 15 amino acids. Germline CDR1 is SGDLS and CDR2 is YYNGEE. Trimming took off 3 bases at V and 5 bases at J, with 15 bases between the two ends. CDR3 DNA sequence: TGTGCCAGCAGCGGTCCGGCCTTCAAGCACAATGAGCAGTTCTTC. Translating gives CASSGPAFKHNEQFF.

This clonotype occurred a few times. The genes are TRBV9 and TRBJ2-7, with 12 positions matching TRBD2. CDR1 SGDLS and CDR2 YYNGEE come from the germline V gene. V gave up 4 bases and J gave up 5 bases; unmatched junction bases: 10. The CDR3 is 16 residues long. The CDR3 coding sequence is TGTGCCAGCAGCCTGACCCTAGCGGGAGGGCTCCACGAGCAGTACTTC. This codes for CASSLTLAGGLHEQYF. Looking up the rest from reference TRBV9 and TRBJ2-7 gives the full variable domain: DSGVTQTPKHLITATGQRVTLRCSPRSGDLSVYWYQQSLDQGLQFLIQYYNGEERAKGNILERFSAQQFPDLHSELNLSSLELGDSALYFCASSLTLAGGLHEQYFGPGTRLTVT.

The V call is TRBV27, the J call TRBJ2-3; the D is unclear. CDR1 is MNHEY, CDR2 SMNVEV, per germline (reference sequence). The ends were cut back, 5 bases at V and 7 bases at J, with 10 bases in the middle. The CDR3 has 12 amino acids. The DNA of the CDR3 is TGTGCCAGCAGTCACCAGCAGAATACGCAGTATTTT. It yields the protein CASSHQQNTQYF.

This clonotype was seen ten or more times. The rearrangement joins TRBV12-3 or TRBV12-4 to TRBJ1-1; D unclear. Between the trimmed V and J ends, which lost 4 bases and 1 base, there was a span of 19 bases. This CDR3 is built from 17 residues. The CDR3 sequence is CASSSSPFGRSNTEAFF. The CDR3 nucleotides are TGTGCCAGCAGTTCCTCCCCTTTTGGACGGTCGAACACTGAAGCTTTCTTT.

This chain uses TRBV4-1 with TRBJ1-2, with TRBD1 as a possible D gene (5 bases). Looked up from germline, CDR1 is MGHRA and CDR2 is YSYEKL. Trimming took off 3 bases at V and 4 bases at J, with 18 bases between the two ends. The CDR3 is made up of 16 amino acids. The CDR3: CASSHVLTRGGYGYTF. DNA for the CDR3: TGCGCCAGCAGCCATGTGCTCACGAGGGGAGGCTATGGCTACACCTTC.

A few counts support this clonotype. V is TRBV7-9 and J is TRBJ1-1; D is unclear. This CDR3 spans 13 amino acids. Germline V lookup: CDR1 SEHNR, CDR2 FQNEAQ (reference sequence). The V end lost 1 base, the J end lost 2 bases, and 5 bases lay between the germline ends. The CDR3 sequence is CASSLELNTEAFF. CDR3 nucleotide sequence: TGTGCCAGCAGCTTAGAACTAAACACTGAAGCTTTCTTT.

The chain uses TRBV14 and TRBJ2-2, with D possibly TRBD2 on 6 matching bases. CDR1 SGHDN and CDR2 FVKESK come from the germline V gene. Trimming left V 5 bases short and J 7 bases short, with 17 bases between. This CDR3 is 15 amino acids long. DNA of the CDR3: TGTGCCAGCAGCTCCACGGGGGTGATGAGCGGGGAGCTGTTTTTT. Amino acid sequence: CASSSTGVMSGELFF.

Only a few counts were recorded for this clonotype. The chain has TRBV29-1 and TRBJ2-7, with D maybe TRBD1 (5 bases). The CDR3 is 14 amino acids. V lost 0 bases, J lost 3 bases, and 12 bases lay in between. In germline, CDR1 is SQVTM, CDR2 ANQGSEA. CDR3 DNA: TGCAGCGTTGAAGATCGCGACAGATACTACGAGCAGTACTTC. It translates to CSVEDRDRYYEQYF.

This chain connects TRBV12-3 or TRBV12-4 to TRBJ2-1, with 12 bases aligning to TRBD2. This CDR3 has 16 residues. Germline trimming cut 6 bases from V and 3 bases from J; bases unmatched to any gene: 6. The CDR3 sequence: CASRRWGLAGYNEQFF. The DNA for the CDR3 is TGTGCCAGCAGACGCTGGGGACTAGCGGGCTACAATGAGCAGTTCTTC.

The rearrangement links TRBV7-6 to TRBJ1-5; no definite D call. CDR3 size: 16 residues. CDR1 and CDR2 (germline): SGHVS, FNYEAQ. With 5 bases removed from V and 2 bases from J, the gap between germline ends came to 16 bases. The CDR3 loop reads CASSPGRNWGNQPQHF. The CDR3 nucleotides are TGTGCCAGCAGCCCCGGGAGAAATTGGGGCAATCAGCCCCAGCATTTT.

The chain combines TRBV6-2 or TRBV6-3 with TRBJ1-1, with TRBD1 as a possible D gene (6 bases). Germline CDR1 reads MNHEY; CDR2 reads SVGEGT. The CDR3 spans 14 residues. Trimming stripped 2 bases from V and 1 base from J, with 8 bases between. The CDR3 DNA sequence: TGTGCCAGCAGTTACCAAGGGGGGAACACTGAAGCTTTCTTT. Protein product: CASSYQGGNTEAFF.